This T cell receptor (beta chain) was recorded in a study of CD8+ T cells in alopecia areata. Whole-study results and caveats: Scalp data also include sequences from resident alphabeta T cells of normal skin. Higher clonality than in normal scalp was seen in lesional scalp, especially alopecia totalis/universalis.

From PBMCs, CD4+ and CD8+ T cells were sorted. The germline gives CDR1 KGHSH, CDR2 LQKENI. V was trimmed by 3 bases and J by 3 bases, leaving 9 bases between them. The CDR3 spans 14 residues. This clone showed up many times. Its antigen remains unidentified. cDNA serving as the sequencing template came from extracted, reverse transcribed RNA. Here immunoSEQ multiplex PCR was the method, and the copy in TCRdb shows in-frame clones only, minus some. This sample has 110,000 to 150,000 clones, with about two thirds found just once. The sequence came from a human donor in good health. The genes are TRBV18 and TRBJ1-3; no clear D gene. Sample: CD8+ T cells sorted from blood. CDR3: CASSPKTVGNTIYF. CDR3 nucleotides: TGTGCCAGCTCACCCAAGACTGTTGGAAACACCATATATTTT.